This TCR beta chain was captured by sequencing in a study of T cell responses to AZD1222 COVID-19 vaccine. The germline V gene encodes CDR1 MDHEN and CDR2 SYDVKM. The CDR3 is 12 residues long. V was trimmed by 6 bases and J by 4 bases, leaving 10 bases between them. Sequencing used immunoSEQ multiplex PCR; TCRdb keeps in-frame clones, though not all of them. Of 140,000 to 150,000 clones listed, about 90% are singletons. The chain has TRBV28 and TRBJ2-7; possible D gene TRBD2, 6 bases. Here the sequenced sample was peripheral blood, taken on day 0 of AZD1222 vaccination. This receptor was taken from an adult in good health. Here the CDR3 reads CASRGRTYEQYF. CDR3 DNA: TGTGCCAGCAGGGGGAGGACTTACGAGCAGTACTTC. Filled out from reference TRBV28 and TRBJ2-7, the complete variable domain reads DVKVTQSSRYLVKRTGEKVFLECVQDMDHENMFWYRQDPGLGLRLIYFSYDVKMKEKGDIPEGYSVSREKKERFSLILESASTNQTSMYLCASRGRTYEQYFGPGTRLTVT.